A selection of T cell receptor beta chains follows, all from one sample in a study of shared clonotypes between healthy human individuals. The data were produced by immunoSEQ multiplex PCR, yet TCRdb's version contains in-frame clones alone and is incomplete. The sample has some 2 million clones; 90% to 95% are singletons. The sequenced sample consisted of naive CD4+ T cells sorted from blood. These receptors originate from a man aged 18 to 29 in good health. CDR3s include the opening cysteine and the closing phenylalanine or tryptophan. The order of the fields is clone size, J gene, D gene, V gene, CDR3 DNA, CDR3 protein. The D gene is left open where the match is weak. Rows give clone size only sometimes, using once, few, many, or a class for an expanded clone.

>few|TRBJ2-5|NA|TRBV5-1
TGCGCCAGCAGCCCGAACCAAGAGACCCAGTACTTC
CASSPNQETQYF
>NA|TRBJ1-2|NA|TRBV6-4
TGTGCCAGCAGTGACTCGCAAAATGGCTACACCTTC
CASSDSQNGYTF
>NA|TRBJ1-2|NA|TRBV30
TGTGCCTGGAGAGCCAACCCGGGGCCCACGGCTGGCTACACCTTC
CAWRANPGPTAGYTF
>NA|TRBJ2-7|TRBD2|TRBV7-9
TGTGCCAGCAGCCCTGGGACTAGCGGGAGACTTCACTACTACGAGCAGTACTTC
CASSPGTSGRLHYYEQYF
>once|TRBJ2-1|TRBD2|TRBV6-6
TGTGCCAGCAGAGACGAGCTAGCGGGGGCCTACAATGAGCAGTTCTTC
CASRDELAGAYNEQFF
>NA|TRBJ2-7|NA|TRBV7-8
TGTGCCAGCAGCCGGAGGGACAGCTCCTACGAGCAGTACTTC
CASSRRDSSYEQYF
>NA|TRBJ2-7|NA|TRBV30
TGTGCCTGGAGTGGGGGGGGCGGTAGCTTTAGGGACGAGCAGTACTTC
CAWSGGGGSFRDEQYF
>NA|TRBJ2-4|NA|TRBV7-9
TGTGCCAGCAGCCCGGACGGAGTGAAGGTGTACTTC
CASSPDGVKVYF
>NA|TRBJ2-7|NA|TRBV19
TGTGCCAGTAGCGGGGGAAGCTCCTACGAGCAGTACTTC
CASSGGSSYEQYF
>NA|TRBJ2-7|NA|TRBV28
TGTGCCAGCACCCCGACTTACTCCTACGAGCAGTACTTC
CASTPTYSYEQYF
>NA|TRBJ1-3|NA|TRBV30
TGTGCCTGGGGCCTCGGGATGCTAAGTTTTGGAAACACCATATATTTT
CAWGLGMLSFGNTIYF
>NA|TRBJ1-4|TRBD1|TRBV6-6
TGTGCCAGCAGTCCAGGACAGGGGGCCGTCGAAAAACTGTTTTTT
CASSPGQGAVEKLFF
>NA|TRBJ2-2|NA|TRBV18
TGTGCCAGCTCGCCCGGGACAACGAACACCGGGGAGCTGTTTTTT
CASSPGTTNTGELFF
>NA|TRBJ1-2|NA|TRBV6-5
TGTGCCAGCAGTTACTCGGCAGGATTTTCCTATGGCTACACCTTC
CASSYSAGFSYGYTF
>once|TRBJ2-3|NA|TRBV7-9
TGTGCCAGCAGCTTAGGGTCGGGAGATTATGATACGCAGTATTTT
CASSLGSGDYDTQYF
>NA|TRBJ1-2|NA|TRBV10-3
TGTGCCATCAGTGACAGGGAAAACGGCTACACCTTC
CAISDRENGYTF
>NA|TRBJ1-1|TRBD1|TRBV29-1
TGCAGCGTCGTAGGACAGGGGAACACTGAAGCTTTCTTT
CSVVGQGNTEAFF
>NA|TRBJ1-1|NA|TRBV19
TGTGCCAGTAGTAGTGGGACTGTTGGAGCTTTCTTT
CASSSGTVGAFF
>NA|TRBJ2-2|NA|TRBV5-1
TGCGCCAGCAGCTTGGATCCTTTGAGGAAGACCTGGCCCGGGGAGCTGTTTTTT
CASSLDPLRKTWPGELFF
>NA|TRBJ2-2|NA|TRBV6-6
TGTGCCAGCAGTCCCGGACAGAACACCGGGGAGCTGTTTTTT
CASSPGQNTGELFF
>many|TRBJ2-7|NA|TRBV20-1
TGCAGTGCTAGAGATCTCCACGAGCAGTACTTC
CSARDLHEQYF
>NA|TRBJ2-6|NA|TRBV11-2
TGTGCCAGCAGCTTAGATGGTGGGAGGGCCAACGTCCTGACTTTC
CASSLDGGRANVLTF
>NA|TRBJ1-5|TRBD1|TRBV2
TGTGCCAGCAATAGGGACAGGGAGTCCCAGCCCCAGCATTTT
CASNRDRESQPQHF
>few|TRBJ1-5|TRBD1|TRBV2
TGTGCCAGCAGTCCACAGGGGGATCAGCCCCAGCATTTT
CASSPQGDQPQHF
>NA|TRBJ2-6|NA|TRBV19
TGTGCCAGTAGTATGGATGGCTCTGGGGCCAACGTCCTGACTTTC
CASSMDGSGANVLTF
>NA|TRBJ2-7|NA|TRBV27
TGTGCCAGCAGTTTATGGTCACACCCCTACGAGCAGTACTTC
CASSLWSHPYEQYF
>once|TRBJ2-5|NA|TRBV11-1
TGTGCCAGCCAAGGGGCCTACCAAGAGACCCAGTACTTC
CASQGAYQETQYF
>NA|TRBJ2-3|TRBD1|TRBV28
TGTGCCAGCAGTTTAGGCCCTACAGGGGGCGAGGATACGCAGTATTTT
CASSLGPTGGEDTQYF
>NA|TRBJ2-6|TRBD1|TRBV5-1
TGCGCCAGCAGCTTGGGTACAGGGGCTGGGGCCAACGTCCTGACTTTC
CASSLGTGAGANVLTF
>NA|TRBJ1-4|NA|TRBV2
TGTGCCAGCGGGCTACAGGGTGGTCCTGAAAAACTGTTTTTT
CASGLQGGPEKLFF
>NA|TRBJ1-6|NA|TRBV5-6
TGTGCCAGCAGCCTTCAGGGGAATTCACCCCTCCACTTT
CASSLQGNSPLHF
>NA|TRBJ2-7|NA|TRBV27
TGTGCCAGCAGGGGTAGACTAGTCTACGAGCAGTACTTC
CASRGRLVYEQYF
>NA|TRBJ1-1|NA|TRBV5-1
TGCGCCAGCAGCGTAACTCCGGGACAGAACACTGAAGCTTTCTTT
CASSVTPGQNTEAFF
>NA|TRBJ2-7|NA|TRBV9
TGTGCCAGCAGCGTAGCGGGGGACCGGGTCGAGCAGTACTTC
CASSVAGDRVEQYF
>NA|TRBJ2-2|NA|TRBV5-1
TGCGCCAGCAGCTTAAGACAGAGCACCGGGGAGCTGTTTTTT
CASSLRQSTGELFF
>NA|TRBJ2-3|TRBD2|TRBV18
TGTGCCAGCTCACCACTAGAACTAGCGGGAGGATTGGGAGATACGCAGTATTTT
CASSPLELAGGLGDTQYF
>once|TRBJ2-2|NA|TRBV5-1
TGCGCCAGCAGATCTACAGGGTATCTCACCGGGGAGCTGTTTTTT
CASRSTGYLTGELFF
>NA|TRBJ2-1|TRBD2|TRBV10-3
TGTGCCTCGAGGACCGGGACTAGTGGCAATGAGCAGTTCTTC
CASRTGTSGNEQFF
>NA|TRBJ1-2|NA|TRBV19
TGTGCCAGTAGTATAAGGGTAAGGAACTATGGCTACACCTTC
CASSIRVRNYGYTF
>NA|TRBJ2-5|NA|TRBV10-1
TGCGCCAGCAGTGAGTCGGGGGAGACCCAGTACTTC
CASSESGETQYF
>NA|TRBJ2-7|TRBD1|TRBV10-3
TGTGCCATCGGCGGACAGGGGAGGGAGCAGTACTTC
CAIGGQGREQYF
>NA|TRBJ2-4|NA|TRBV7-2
TGTGCCAGCAGCTTGGAGGGAGTTACAAACATTCAGTACTTC
CASSLEGVTNIQYF
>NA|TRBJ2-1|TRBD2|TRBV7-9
TGTGCCAGCAGCCAAGCGGGGGGGCACTACAATGAGCAGTTCTTC
CASSQAGGHYNEQFF
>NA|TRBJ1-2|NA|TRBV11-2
TGTGCCAGCAGCTTAGACCCCCCACGGGGGCCGGAGGGCTACACCTTC
CASSLDPPRGPEGYTF
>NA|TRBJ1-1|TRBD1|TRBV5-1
TGCGCCAGCAGCCAAACCGACAGGGCGAACACTGAAGCTTTCTTT
CASSQTDRANTEAFF
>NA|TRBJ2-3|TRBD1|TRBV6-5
TGTGCCAGCAGTACGAGGACAGGGGCGGCAGATACGCAGTATTTT
CASSTRTGAADTQYF
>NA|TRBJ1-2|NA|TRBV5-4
TGTGCCAGCAGCTTGTCCCGGACAGATTATGGCTACACCTTC
CASSLSRTDYGYTF
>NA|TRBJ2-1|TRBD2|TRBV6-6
TGTGCCAGCAGGGACGCTGGGACTATCTCCTACAATGAGCAGTTCTTC
CASRDAGTISYNEQFF
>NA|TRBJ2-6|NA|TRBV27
TGTGCCAGCAGTCGACAGGTGACGACTGGGGCCAACGTCCTGACTTTC
CASSRQVTTGANVLTF
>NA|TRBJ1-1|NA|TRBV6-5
TGTGCCAGCAGTTATCTCGGGGCCACTGAAGCTTTCTTT
CASSYLGATEAFF